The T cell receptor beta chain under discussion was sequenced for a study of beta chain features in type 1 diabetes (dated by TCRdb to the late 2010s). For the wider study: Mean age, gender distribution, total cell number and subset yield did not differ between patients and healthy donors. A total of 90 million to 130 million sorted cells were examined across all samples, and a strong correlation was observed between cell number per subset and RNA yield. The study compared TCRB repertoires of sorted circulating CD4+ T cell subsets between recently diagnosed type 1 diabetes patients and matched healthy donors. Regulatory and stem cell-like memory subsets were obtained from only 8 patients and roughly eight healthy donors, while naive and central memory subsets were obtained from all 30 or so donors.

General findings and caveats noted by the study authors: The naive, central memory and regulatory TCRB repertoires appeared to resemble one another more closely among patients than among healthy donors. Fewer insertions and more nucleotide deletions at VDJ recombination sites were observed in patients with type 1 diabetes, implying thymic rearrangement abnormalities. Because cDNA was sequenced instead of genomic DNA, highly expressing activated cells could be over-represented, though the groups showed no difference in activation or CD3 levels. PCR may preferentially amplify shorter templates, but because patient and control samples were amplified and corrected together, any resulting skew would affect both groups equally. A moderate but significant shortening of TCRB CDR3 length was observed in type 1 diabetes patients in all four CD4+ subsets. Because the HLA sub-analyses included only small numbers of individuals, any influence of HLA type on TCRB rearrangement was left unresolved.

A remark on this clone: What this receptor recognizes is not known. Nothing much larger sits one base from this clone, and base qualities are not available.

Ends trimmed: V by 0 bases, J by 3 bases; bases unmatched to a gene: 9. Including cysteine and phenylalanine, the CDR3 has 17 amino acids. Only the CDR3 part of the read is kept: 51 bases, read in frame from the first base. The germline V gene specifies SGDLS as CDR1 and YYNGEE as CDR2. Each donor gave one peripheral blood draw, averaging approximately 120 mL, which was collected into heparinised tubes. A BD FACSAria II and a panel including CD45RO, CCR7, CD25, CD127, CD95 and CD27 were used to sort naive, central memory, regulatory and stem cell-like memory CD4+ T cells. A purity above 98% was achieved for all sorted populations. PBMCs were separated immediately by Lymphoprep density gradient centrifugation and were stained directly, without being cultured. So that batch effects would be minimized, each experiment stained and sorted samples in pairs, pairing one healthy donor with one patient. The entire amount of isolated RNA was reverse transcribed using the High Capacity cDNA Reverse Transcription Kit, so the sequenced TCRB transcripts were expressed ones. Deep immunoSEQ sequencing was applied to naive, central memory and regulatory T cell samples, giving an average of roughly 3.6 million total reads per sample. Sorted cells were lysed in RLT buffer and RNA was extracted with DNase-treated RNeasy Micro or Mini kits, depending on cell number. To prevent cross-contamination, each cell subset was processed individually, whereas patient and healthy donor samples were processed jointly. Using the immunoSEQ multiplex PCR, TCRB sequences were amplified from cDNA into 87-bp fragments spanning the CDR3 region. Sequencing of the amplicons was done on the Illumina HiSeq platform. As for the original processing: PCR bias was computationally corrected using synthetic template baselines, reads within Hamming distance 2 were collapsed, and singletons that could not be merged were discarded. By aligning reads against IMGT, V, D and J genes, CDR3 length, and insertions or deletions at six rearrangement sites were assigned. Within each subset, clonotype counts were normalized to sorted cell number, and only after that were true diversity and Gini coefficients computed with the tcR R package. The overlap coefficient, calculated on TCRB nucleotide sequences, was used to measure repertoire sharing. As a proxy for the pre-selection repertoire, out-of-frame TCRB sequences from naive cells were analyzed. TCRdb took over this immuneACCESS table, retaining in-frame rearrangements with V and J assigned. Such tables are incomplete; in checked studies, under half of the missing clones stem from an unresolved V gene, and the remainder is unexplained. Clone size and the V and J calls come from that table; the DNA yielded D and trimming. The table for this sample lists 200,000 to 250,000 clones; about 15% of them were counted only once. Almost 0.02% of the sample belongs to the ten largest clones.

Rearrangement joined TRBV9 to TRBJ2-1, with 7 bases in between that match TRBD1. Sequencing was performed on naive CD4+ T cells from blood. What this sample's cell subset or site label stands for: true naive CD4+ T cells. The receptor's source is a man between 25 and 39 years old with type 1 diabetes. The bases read TGTGCCAGCAGCGTAGGGAGTTTCGGGACAGACTACAATGAGCAGTTCTTC. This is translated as CASSVGSFGTDYNEQFF.